This T cell receptor beta chain was obtained from a study of T cells in Graves' hyperthyroidism and ophthalmopathy. Whole-study results and caveats: It was a median roughly 6.5 months before onset that the model predicted ophthalmopathy. In blood, most of the thyroid clonotypes expanded above 0.001 were also present.

TCR beta CDR3 regions were amplified from RNA. The TCR CDR3 first-round RT-PCR relied on the HTBI primer set. TCRdb called the multiplex PCR reads again in MiXCR, with one record for every CDR3 protein. The sample holds approximately 510,000 distinct CDR3 sequences, around 50% seen once. About this clonotype itself: The target antigen is unknown.

Trimming took off 5 bases at V and 4 bases at J, with 12 bases between the two ends. CDR1 is SQVTM and CDR2 is ANQGSEA in the germline V gene. The CDR3 has 12 residues. Uncontrolled infection, other autoimmune disease, pregnancy and lactation each barred patients from inclusion. This receptor was taken from an adult woman with Graves' disease, either hyperthyroidism or ophthalmopathy (not recorded which). Sequencing input: peripheral blood or thyroid tissue (not recorded which). This sequence joins TRBV29-1 and TRBJ2-7; the D is unclear. CDR3 protein: CSVQTNPYEQYF. The DNA of the CDR3 is TGCAGCGTTCAGACAAACCCTTACGAGCAGTACTTC.